What follows are 18 T cell receptor beta chains derived from one specimen sequenced in a study of blood T cells in healthy people across ages. The use of a sample-barcoded 5' primer and a J-beta primer mix characterized a second PCR of about 7 to 12 cycles. In TCRdb, the 5' RACE reads were re-called with MiXCR into one record per CDR3 protein. Of about 1,500,000 distinct CDR3 sequences listed, 40% to 50% are singletons. What was sequenced was blood. These receptors were taken from a woman between 18 and 29 years old in good health.

The CDR3 spells CASSVARQGAEAFF. CDR3 nucleotides: TGTGCCAGCAGCGTAGCGAGACAGGGGGCTGAAGCTTTCTTT. The genes are TRBV9 and TRBJ1-1; 9 nucleotides line up with TRBD1. Germline-derived CDR1 and CDR2 are SGDLS and YYNGEE. Trimming cost V 0 bases and J 6 bases; bases outside gene matches: 3. The CDR3 is made up of 14 amino acids.

J is TRBJ1-3 and V is TRBV7-2; 8 bases align to TRBD1. J was trimmed by 4 bases and V by 5 bases; bases with no gene match: 13. Per the germline V gene, CDR1 is SGHTA and CDR2 is FQGNSA. This CDR3 region has 17 residues. CDR3 protein: CASSVRPRGRSGNTIYF. The CDR3 bases are TGTGCCAGCAGCGTGAGGCCCAGGGGGCGGTCCGGAAACACCATATATTTT.

In its sample, this clonotype was seen a few times. The chain is built from TRBV3-1 and TRBJ2-5; TRBD1 aligns across 9 bases. Trimming at V came to 3 bases and at J to 4 bases, leaving 15 bases not matched to a gene. Germline V gene data show CDR1 as LGHDT and CDR2 as YNNKEL (reference sequence). The CDR3 runs 18 residues. CDR3 nucleotides: TGTGCCAGCAGCCACTCGGGGCTAGGACAGGGGTTGCGAGAGACCCAGTACTTC. Translating gives CASSHSGLGQGLRETQYF.

The chain carries TRBV4-1 and TRBJ1-6; D unclear. CDR1 and CDR2 (germline): MGHRA, YSYEKL. CDR3 length equals 17 residues. Trimming removed 3 bases from V and 0 bases from J, with 12 bases in between. The CDR3 nucleotides read TGCGCCAGCAGCCATCTAGACCGGAGCTCCTATAATTCACCCCTCCACTTT. It encodes CASSHLDRSSYNSPLHF.

The rearrangement joins TRBV6-5 to TRBJ1-2; D perhaps matches TRBD1 (5 bases). The length of the CDR3 is 17 residues. Germline-derived CDR1 and CDR2 are MNHEY and SVGAGI. Trimming removed 0 bases from V and 8 bases from J, with 22 bases in between. Here the CDR3 DNA reads TGTGCCAGCAGTTACTCGGAGACAGTAGGTCTTGTTAGGGGCTACACCTTC. Protein sequence: CASSYSETVGLVRGYTF.

The rearrangement uses TRBV5-1 and TRBJ2-7; D is possibly TRBD1 (5 bases). Germline V CDR1 and CDR2: SGHRS, YFSETQ. V lost 3 bases and J lost 5, with 18 bases in between. This CDR3 is built from 15 residues. The CDR3 loop reads CASSSTTDGMDEQYF. CDR3 sequence (DNA): TGCGCCAGCAGCTCCACGACAGATGGCATGGACGAGCAGTACTTC. Based on the CDR3 plus reference TRBV5-1 and TRBJ2-7, the full variable domain is KAGVTQTPRYLIKTRGQQVTLSCSPISGHRSVSWYQQTPGQGLQFLFEYFSETQRNKGNFPGRFSGRQFSNSRSEMNVSTLELGDSALYLCASSSTTDGMDEQYFGPGTRLTVT.

This chain uses TRBV6-5 with TRBJ2-4; D unresolved. This CDR3 is 11 amino acids long. V was cut by 4 bases and J by 13 bases, with 11 bases left in between. Germline loops: CDR1 MNHEY, CDR2 SVGAGI. CDR3 DNA: TGTGCCAGCAGTTCGGCCTGGCGGCAGTACTTC. It specifies CASSSAWRQYF.

This clonotype was observed a few times. This chain uses TRBV7-6 with TRBJ2-7; no definite D call. The CDR3 has 14 residues. CDR1 and CDR2 (germline): SGHVS, FNYEAQ. V was trimmed by 3 bases and J by 0 bases, leaving 9 bases between them. CDR3 DNA sequence: TGTGCCAGCAGCTTGGAGACGACCTCCTACGAGCAGTACTTC. It specifies CASSLETTSYEQYF. The variable domain in full, completed from reference TRBV7-6 and TRBJ2-7, reads GAGVSQSPRYKVTKRGQDVALRCDPISGHVSLYWYRQALGQGPEFLTYFNYEAQQDKSGLPNDRFSAERPEGSISTLTIQRTEQRDSAMYRCASSLETTSYEQYFGPGTRLTVT.

J is TRBJ2-3 and V is TRBV20-1; 8 bases are a match to TRBD2. From germline, CDR1 is DFQATT and CDR2 SNEGSKA (reference sequence). V was clipped by 6 bases and J by 1 base; unmatched bases: 6. The CDR3 has 14 residues. CDR3 DNA: TGCAGTGCCCAAGCGGGAGCCGGCACAGATACGCAGTATTTT. This codes for CSAQAGAGTDTQYF.

In the case of this clonotype: At one boundary the junction diverges from the germline segment, which might be a read error. The V call is TRBV5-1, the J call TRBJ2-1; 8 bases are a match to TRBD2. This CDR3 comprises 12 residues. Germline CDR1 and CDR2: SGHRS and YFSETQ. This CDR3 reads CTSGRDYNEQFF. The CDR3 DNA reads as TGCACCAGCGGGAGAGACTACAATGAGCAGTTCTTC.

The genes are TRBV25-1 and TRBJ2-5; D is unclear. The CDR3 sequence is 15 residues long. V lost 3 bases and J lost 2, with 13 bases in between. Germline V CDR1 and CDR2: MGHDK, SYGVNS. CDR3 loop: CASSEKLNIQETQYF. The CDR3 DNA is TGTGCCAGCAGTGAGAAGCTAAATATACAAGAGACCCAGTACTTC.

Points on this clonotype: An end of the junction does not agree with germline; a read error may underlie this. The chain uses TRBV20-1 and TRBJ2-2; D ambiguous. This CDR3 is 13 amino acids long. Looked up from germline, CDR1 is DFQATT and CDR2 is SNEGSKA (reference sequence). The CDR3 DNA sequence: TGCAGTGCTAGGCCCTATAACACCGAGGAGCTGTTTTTT. Protein sequence: CSARPYNTEELFF.

V gene TRBV3-1 combines with J gene TRBJ1-4, with no clear D. Trimming removed 1 base at V and 5 bases at J, with 11 bases between. Per germline, CDR1 LGHDT and CDR2 YNNKEL (reference sequence). The CDR3 extends over 15 amino acids. The CDR3 reads CASSQVRLTNEKLFF. The CDR3 DNA reads TGTGCCAGCAGCCAAGTACGTCTTACGAATGAAAAACTGTTTTTT.

The V call is TRBV7-2, the J call TRBJ1-5; D remains ambiguous. Between the trimmed V and J ends, which lost 5 bases and 0 bases, there was a span of 8 bases. Germline values: CDR1 SGHTA, CDR2 FQGNSA. This CDR3 has 14 amino acids. The DNA of the CDR3 is TGTGCCAGCAGCCGGCGTTATAGCAATCAGCCCCAGCATTTT. This codes for CASSRRYSNQPQHF.

This clonotype was seen a handful of times. The chain is built from TRBV12-5 and TRBJ1-1; possible D gene TRBD1, 6 bases. The CDR3 length is 14 residues. Germline lookup yields CDR1 LGHNT and CDR2 FRNRAP. V was cut by 8 bases and J by 3 bases, with 16 bases left in between. CDR3 sequence (DNA): TGTGCTAGTTCGAACAGGGAGGAGTACACTGAAGCTTTCTTT. This encodes CASSNREEYTEAFF.

This rearrangement joins TRBV12-3 or TRBV12-4 to TRBJ2-7, with D possibly TRBD2 on 7 matching bases. The CDR3 loop spans 13 amino acids. With 8 bases removed from V and 7 bases from J, the gap between germline ends came to 18 bases. This CDR3 is CASSRGASREQYF. The CDR3 bases are TGTGCCAGCTCCCGGGGGGCATCAAGGGAGCAGTACTTC.

The chain carries TRBV20-1 and TRBJ1-1; D is undetermined. The CDR3 runs 14 residues. The V gene lost 0 bases and the J gene lost 5 bases, with 13 bases spanning the gap. Germline CDR1 and CDR2: DFQATT and SNEGSKA (reference sequence). The CDR3 DNA is TGCAGTGCTAGAGATGGGAACAGTAGGACTGAAGCTTTCTTT. Amino acid sequence: CSARDGNSRTEAFF.

In this sample, this clonotype turned up a few times. The chain combines TRBV6-1 with TRBJ1-1; D gene unclear. There are 14 residues in the CDR3. Germline-derived CDR1 and CDR2 are MNHNS and SASEGT. Trimming took off 4 bases at V and 0 bases at J, with 9 bases between the two ends. The CDR3 here is CASSVLGLNTEAFF. The CDR3 region has the DNA TGTGCCAGCAGTGTCCTTGGGCTGAACACTGAAGCTTTCTTT.